This TCR beta chain was retrieved from a study of blood T cells in healthy people across ages. Study results and limitations: Because donor CMV status was unknown, expanded clonotype changes were possibly confounded. TCR beta diversity tracked closely with naive T cell percentage.

About this clonotype itself: Its cognate antigen is unknown.

PCR was performed a second time for roughly 7 to 11 cycles using a sample-barcoded 5' primer and a J-beta primer mix. TCRdb processed the 5' RACE reads anew with MiXCR; each CDR3 protein has one entry. The table records roughly 830,000 distinct CDR3 sequences, less than 80% of them present only once. Germline CDR1 SGHRS, CDR2 YFSETQ. This CDR3 has 14 amino acids. The sample taken for sequencing was blood. The J gene is TRBJ2-4, the V gene TRBV5-1; 10 nucleotides agree with TRBD1. Matching the DNA end better, TRBJ2-7 makes the J call doubtful. This sequence was found in a young man in good health. The DNA of the CDR3 is TGCGCCAGCAGCCCGTCAGGGACAGGGGTCGAGCAGTACTTC. Its translation: CASSPSGTGVEQYF.